This T cell receptor (beta chain) was sequenced during a study of beta chain features in type 1 diabetes. Study-wide points: Shorter TCRB CDR3s, moderately but significantly so, marked every one of the four CD4+ subsets in Type 1 diabetes patients.

Sorted populations all exceeded 95% purity. This clone appeared a few times. Its antigen is unknown. Sequenced material consisted of expressed TCRB transcripts (all of the isolated RNA was reverse transcribed). Method: immunoSEQ multiplex PCR; TCRdb's copy keeps in-frame clones and lacks some. The repertoire holds over 120,000 clones, with less than 11% as singletons. Material: naive CD4+ T cells from blood. This clonotype originated in a man younger than 35 in good health.

CDR3 protein: CASSRQEGYNEQFF. For the CDR3, the DNA is TGTGCCAGCAGTAGGCAGGAGGGGTACAATGAGCAGTTCTTC. The J gene is TRBJ2-1, the V gene TRBV6-5, with D maybe TRBD2 (6 bases). Trimming pared 5 bases from V and 4 bases from J, leaving 12 bases between. The CDR3 spans 14 residues. The germline V gene encodes CDR1 MNHEY and CDR2 SVGAGI.